In its sample, the clone carrying this T cell receptor beta chain was seen many times. The entry originates in a study of CXCR3 chemokines and chemotherapy response in bladder cancer. Germline CDR1 and CDR2: SEHNR and FQNEAQ (reference sequence). CDR3 length: 13 residues. The V end lost 1 base, the J end lost 6 bases, and 7 bases lay between the germline ends. TCRdb called the PCR reads again in MiXCR, with one record for every CDR3 protein. The top ten hold around 8.7% of the sample, which has 7,000 to 9,500 distinct CDR3 sequences, under 25% seen once. The chain combines TRBV7-9 with TRBJ2-1; no clear D gene. The sample was gathered from a patient whose treatment included neoadjuvant chemotherapy. The sequence was obtained from a human donor with bladder cancer that did not respond to neoadjuvant chemotherapy. The DNA for the CDR3 is TGTGCCAGCAGCTTAGGTCAGATCAATGAGCAGTTCTTC. Amino acid sequence: CASSLGQINEQFF.